This T cell receptor beta chain is drawn from a study of graft-versus-host responses after intestinal transplantation. Study details: Every transplant recipient was induced with anti-thymocyte globulin, then maintained on tacrolimus and steroids for roughly 3 years.

As to this clone: As yet, its antigen is unknown. Different DNA sequences within this sample yield the same CDR3.

Study-wide results and caveats: Where graft-donor T cell macrochimerism was present, patients had high graft-versus-host to host-versus-graft clonal ratios in allografts. GvH clones detected in recipient marrow included some appearing first in ileum or blood.

Germline V CDR1 and CDR2: MGHRA, YSYEKL. The CDR3 sequence is 14 residues long. Trimming pared 6 bases from V and 0 bases from J, leaving 11 bases between. The assay was immunoSEQ multiplex PCR, and TCRdb's table has in-frame clones only and misses some. The data contain roughly 73,000 clones, about nine tenths of them singletons. The J gene is TRBJ1-2, the V gene TRBV4-1; tentative D call: TRBD1 (6 bases). This receptor was taken from a human donor who was the organ donor for an intestinal transplant. The sequencing used unstimulated CD8+ T cells sorted from spleen or lymph node cells, collected before transplant. The CDR3 bases are TGCGCCAGCAGTCTCAGGACAGCTAACTATGGCTACACCTTC. Translation gives CASSLRTANYGYTF.